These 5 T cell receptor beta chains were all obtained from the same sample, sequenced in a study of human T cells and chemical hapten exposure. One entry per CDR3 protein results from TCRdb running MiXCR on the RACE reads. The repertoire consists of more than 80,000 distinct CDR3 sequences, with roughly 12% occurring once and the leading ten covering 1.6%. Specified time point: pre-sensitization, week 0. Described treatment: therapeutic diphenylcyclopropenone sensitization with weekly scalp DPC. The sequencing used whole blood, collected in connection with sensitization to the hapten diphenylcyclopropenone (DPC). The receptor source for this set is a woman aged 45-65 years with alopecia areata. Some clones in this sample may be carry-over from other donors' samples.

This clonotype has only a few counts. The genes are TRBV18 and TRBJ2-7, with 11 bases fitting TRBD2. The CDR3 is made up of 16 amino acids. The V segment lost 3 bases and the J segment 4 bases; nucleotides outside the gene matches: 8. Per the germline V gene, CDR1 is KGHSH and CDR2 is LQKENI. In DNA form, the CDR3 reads TGTGCCAGCTCACCTGGGGCACTAGCGGGGGCTTACGAGCAGTACTTC. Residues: CASSPGALAGAYEQYF.

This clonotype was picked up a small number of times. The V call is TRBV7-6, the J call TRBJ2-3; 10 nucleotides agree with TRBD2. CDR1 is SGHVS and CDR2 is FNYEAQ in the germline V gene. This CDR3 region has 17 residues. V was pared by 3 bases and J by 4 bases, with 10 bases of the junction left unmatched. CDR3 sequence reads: CASSFTILAGVADTQYF. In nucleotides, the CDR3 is TGTGCCAGCAGCTTTACGATCCTAGCGGGAGTGGCAGATACGCAGTATTTT.

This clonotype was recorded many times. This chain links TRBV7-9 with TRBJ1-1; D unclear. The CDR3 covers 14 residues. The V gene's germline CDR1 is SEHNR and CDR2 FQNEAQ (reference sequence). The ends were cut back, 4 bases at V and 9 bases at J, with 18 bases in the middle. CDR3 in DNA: TGTGCCAGCAGCTCTAGGGAGTCTTCGGAAAAAGCTTTCTTT. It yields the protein CASSSRESSEKAFF.

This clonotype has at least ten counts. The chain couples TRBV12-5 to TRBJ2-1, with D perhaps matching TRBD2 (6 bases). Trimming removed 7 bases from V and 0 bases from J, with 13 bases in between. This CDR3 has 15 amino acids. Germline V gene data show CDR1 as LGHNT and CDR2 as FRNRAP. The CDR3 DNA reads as TGTGCTAGTGCCCGGGACTTCCGCTCCTACAATGAGCAGTTCTTC. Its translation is CASARDFRSYNEQFF.

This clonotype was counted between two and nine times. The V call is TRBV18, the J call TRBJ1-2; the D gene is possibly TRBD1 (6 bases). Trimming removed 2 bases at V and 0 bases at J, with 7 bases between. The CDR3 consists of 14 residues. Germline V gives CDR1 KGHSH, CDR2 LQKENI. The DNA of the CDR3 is TGTGCCAGCTCACCAGGGGGCCCTAACTATGGCTACACCTTC. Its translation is CASSPGGPNYGYTF.